The source of this TCR beta chain is a study of T cell repertoires in cytomegalovirus infection. TCRdb analysed the reads with MiXCR anew, one entry per CDR3 protein. In the table there are roughly 730,000 distinct CDR3 sequences, around 31% of which are singletons. Turning to this clonotype: Antigen unknown.

Trimming removed 2 bases from V and 0 bases from J, with 5 bases in between. CDR3 length: 14 amino acids. Germline V lookup: CDR1 SGHDN, CDR2 FVKESK. The material sequenced was cultured PBMCs, taken from culture after CMV antigen stimulation. The rearrangement uses TRBV14 and TRBJ2-1; D is ambiguous. The sequence was collected from a human donor in good health (CMV status not recorded). Some clones in this sample may be carry-over from other donors' samples. For the CDR3, the DNA is TGTGCCAGCAGCCAATTAATCTCCTACAATGAGCAGTTCTTC. Protein: CASSQLISYNEQFF.